Following are 17 T cell receptor beta chains from one sample sequenced in a study of T-cell memory formation after mild COVID-19. TCRdb passed the 5' RACE reads through MiXCR, listing each CDR3 protein once. The data hold more than 200,000 distinct CDR3 sequences, with less than 20% observed a single time. The specimen sequenced was PBMCs or a T cell subset sorted from them (not recorded which). The source is a man aged 18 to 29 who had mild COVID-19 (a few samples of this study predate the infection). Cell type and time point are not known.

This clonotype was detected only a few times. This chain connects TRBV29-1 to TRBJ1-2, with D possibly matching TRBD1 (5 bases). This CDR3 spans 13 amino acids. The ends were cut back, 6 bases at V and 0 bases at J, with 11 bases in the middle. Germline CDR1 reads SQVTM; CDR2 reads ANQGSEA. This CDR3 reads CSVSGRANYGYTF. DNA for the CDR3: TGCAGCGTATCAGGGAGGGCTAACTATGGCTACACCTTC.

The rearrangement joins TRBV7-2 to TRBJ2-1, with 7 nucleotides matching TRBD2. The J segment lost 0 bases and the V segment lost 2 bases, leaving 10 bases of the junction unmatched. CDR1 SGHTA and CDR2 FQGNSA come from the germline V gene. This CDR3 spans 18 amino acids. The CDR3 DNA reads TGTGCCAGCAGCTTACGTTTGGTGGGGGGGAGCTCCTACAATGAGCAGTTCTTC. Translating it yields CASSLRLVGGSSYNEQFF.

The rearrangement uses TRBV12-3 or TRBV12-4 and TRBJ2-1; possible D gene TRBD1, 6 bases. Trimming took 6 bases from V and 4 from J, leaving 16 bases between them. This CDR3 has 15 amino acids. The CDR3 DNA follows: TGTGCCAGCAGACCAGTAGGACAGATTTACAATGAGCAGTTCTTC. Translated: CASRPVGQIYNEQFF.

The genes are TRBV9 and TRBJ2-3, with 11 nucleotides matching TRBD2. The CDR3 totals 16 residues. CDR1 and CDR2 from the germline V gene are SGDLS and YYNGEE. With V trimmed by 4 bases and J by 6 bases, 10 bases remained unmatched. CDR3 loop: CASSPRIAGGRDTQYF. The CDR3 DNA sequence: TGTGCCAGCAGCCCCCGCATAGCGGGGGGGCGTGATACGCAGTATTTT.

The J gene is TRBJ2-7, the V gene TRBV12-3 or TRBV12-4; 8 nucleotides align to TRBD1. This CDR3 comprises 13 residues. The V and J ends lost 7 bases and 7 bases, in that order; junction bases with no gene match: 9. CDR3 nucleotide sequence: TGTGCCAGCATCCCGCAGGGGGCGAGGGAGCAGTACTTC. It encodes CASIPQGAREQYF.

This clonotype showed up just a few times. The chain recombines TRBV5-5 with TRBJ1-1; D may be TRBD1 (5 bases). V was pared by 0 bases and J by 3 bases, with 15 bases between. The length of the CDR3 is 16 residues. Germline V CDR1 and CDR2: SGHKS, YYEKEE (reference sequence). The CDR3 DNA follows: TGTGCCAGCAGCTTGGGAAACCCAGGGCTGTACACTGAAGCTTTCTTT. Translated, it gives CASSLGNPGLYTEAFF. The complete variable domain, with remaining parts taken from reference TRBV5-5 and TRBJ1-1, reads DAGVTQSPTHLIKTRGQQVTLRCSPISGHKSVSWYQQVLGQGPQFIFQYYEKEERGRGNFPDRFSARQFPNYSSELNVNALLLGDSALYLCASSLGNPGLYTEAFFGQGTRLTVV.

This clonotype was counted between two and nine times. The chain couples TRBV29-1 to TRBJ2-3; no clear D. The CDR3 has 13 amino acids. Trimming pared 4 bases from V and 0 bases from J, leaving 8 bases between. Germline CDR1 is SQVTM and CDR2 is ANQGSEA. The DNA of the CDR3 is TGCAGCGTTGCCAGATCTAGCACAGATACGCAGTATTTT. This gives the protein CSVARSSTDTQYF.

This chain links TRBV4-3 with TRBJ2-2; 11 nucleotides line up with TRBD2. Losses at the gene ends were 1 base for V and 4 bases for J; bases not matched to a gene: 5. The germline V gene encodes CDR1 LGHNA and CDR2 YSLEER. The CDR3 runs to 17 residues. This CDR3 is CASSQVLAGDGTGELFF. The CDR3 nucleotides read TGCGCCAGCAGCCAAGTACTAGCGGGGGATGGCACCGGGGAGCTGTTTTTT.

This clonotype was counted between two and nine times. This chain uses TRBV4-3 with TRBJ2-3, with TRBD2 identical over 9 bases. Germline V lookup: CDR1 LGHNA, CDR2 YSLEER. Trimming took 0 bases from V and 0 from J; bases not matched to a gene: 13. CDR3 length equals 20 residues. CDR3 sequence (DNA): TGCGCCAGCAGCCAAGATGGAGGCGGGGGGGCGCCTGGGAGCACAGATACGCAGTATTTT. The encoded protein is CASSQDGGGGAPGSTDTQYF.

This clonotype was counted at least ten times. This chain connects TRBV7-9 to TRBJ1-5, with 7 nucleotides matching TRBD1. Germline CDR1 reads SEHNR; CDR2 reads FQNEAQ (reference sequence). Trimming took 3 bases from V and 6 from J; bases not matched to a gene: 5. This CDR3 has 14 residues. The CDR3 here is CASSLGQGGQPQHF. CDR3 sequence (DNA): TGTGCCAGCAGCTTGGGGCAGGGGGGTCAGCCCCAGCATTTT.

This clonotype has ten or more counts. The V call is TRBV6-2 or TRBV6-3, the J call TRBJ1-1; no clear D gene. Trimming stripped 7 bases from V and 5 bases from J, with 20 bases between. Germline CDR1 and CDR2: MNHEY and SVGEGT. The CDR3 contains 15 residues. As DNA, the CDR3 is TGTGCCAGCACCATACGAGGCGGCGTTGGGACTGAAGCTTTCTTT. It yields the protein CASTIRGGVGTEAFF.

The chain combines TRBV20-1 with TRBJ1-2; 8 bases align to TRBD1. Trimming removed 6 bases from V and 2 bases from J; junction bases left unmatched: 2. Germline CDR1 DFQATT, CDR2 SNEGSKA (reference sequence). There are 12 residues in the CDR3. The CDR3 spells CSADRGNYGYTF. Written as DNA, the CDR3 is TGCAGTGCCGACAGGGGAAACTATGGCTACACCTTC.

In this sample, this clonotype turned up a few times. The chain uses TRBV6-6 and TRBJ1-1; D gene uncertain. The CDR3 contains 14 residues. Germline V lookup: CDR1 MNHNY, CDR2 SVGAGI (reference sequence). V shed 2 bases and J shed 3 bases, with 10 bases lying between them. The CDR3 region has the DNA TGTGCCAGCAGTTACGGAGACGGATACACTGAAGCTTTCTTT. Encoded protein: CASSYGDGYTEAFF.

This clonotype showed up just a few times. This sequence joins TRBV29-1 and TRBJ2-3; a weak D match, TRBD1 (5 bases). Per germline, CDR1 SQVTM and CDR2 ANQGSEA. This CDR3 contains 13 residues. V lost 2 bases, J lost 5 bases, and 11 bases lay in between. The chain's CDR3 is CSVEWQGVDTQYF. CDR3 in DNA: TGCAGCGTTGAATGGCAAGGGGTAGATACGCAGTATTTT.

This clonotype was recorded at least ten times. The V gene is TRBV11-2, the J gene TRBJ2-5, with D possibly being TRBD2 (7 bases). The CDR3 is 14 residues long. The germline V gene encodes CDR1 SGHAT and CDR2 FQNNGV. Trimming stripped 1 base from V and 4 bases from J, with 10 bases between. The CDR3 DNA sequence: TGTGCCAGCAGCTTAGGGGGGGGCGGAGAGACCCAGTACTTC. This gives the protein CASSLGGGGETQYF.

This clonotype was recorded a few times. This rearrangement joins TRBV21-1 to TRBJ1-5. TRBV21-1 is a documented pseudogene. The CDR3 is made up of 15 amino acids. The chain's CDR3 is CASSNYGLSNQPQHF. The CDR3 coding sequence is TGTGCCAGCAGCAACTACGGCCTTAGCAATCAGCCCCAGCATTTT.

This clonotype has only a few counts. The V and J genes are TRBV6-5 and TRBJ1-2; weak D call: TRBD1 (6 bases). This CDR3 has 16 residues. CDR1 is MNHEY and CDR2 is SVGAGI in the germline V gene. The germline V and J ends were trimmed by 0 bases and 4 bases, with 15 bases remaining between them. This chain's CDR3 is CASSYSALDSPYGYTF. The CDR3 DNA is TGTGCCAGCAGTTACTCGGCTCTGGACAGCCCCTATGGCTACACCTTC.